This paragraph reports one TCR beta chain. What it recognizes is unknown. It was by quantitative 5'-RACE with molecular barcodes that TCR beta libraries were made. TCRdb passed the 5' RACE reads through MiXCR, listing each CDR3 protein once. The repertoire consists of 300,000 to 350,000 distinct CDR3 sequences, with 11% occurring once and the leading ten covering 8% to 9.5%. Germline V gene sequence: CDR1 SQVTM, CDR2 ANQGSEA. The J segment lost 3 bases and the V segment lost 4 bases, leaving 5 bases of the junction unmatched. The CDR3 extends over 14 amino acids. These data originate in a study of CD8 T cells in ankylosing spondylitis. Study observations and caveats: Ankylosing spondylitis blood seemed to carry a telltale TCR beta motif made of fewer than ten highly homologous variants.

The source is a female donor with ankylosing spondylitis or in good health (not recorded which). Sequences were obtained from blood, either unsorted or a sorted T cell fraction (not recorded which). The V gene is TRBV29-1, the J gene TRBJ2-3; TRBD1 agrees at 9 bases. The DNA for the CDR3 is TGCAGCGTTGTGACAGGGGGTTGGACAGATACGCAGTATTTT. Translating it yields CSVVTGGWTDTQYF.